This TCR beta chain emerged from a study of cytomegalovirus exposure and HLA in healthy donors. In the study overall: Inside one of the first data releases sat some 93 million unique TCRs taken from HLA-typed donors. Study conclusions and caveats: A cluster of highly shared sequence variants was likely a sequencing artifact. Presence/absence results assume similar sequencing depth per donor, which may not hold.

The PCR made use of 60 Vbeta and 13 Jbeta primers. TCRdb's copy holds only in-frame clones and misses some; the assay was immunoSEQ multiplex PCR. Of 150,000 to 200,000 clones listed, about four fifths are singletons. Per germline, CDR1 MNHNS and CDR2 SASEGT. This CDR3 region has 12 residues. V was cut by 4 bases and J by 12 bases, with 13 bases left in between. About this clone itself: What it binds is unknown.

The sequenced sample was PBMCs. The clonotype comes from a woman younger than 35 in good health and CMV-seropositive. This chain uses TRBV6-1 with TRBJ2-1; D ambiguous. CDR3 in amino acids: CASSGPQVGQFF. The CDR3 DNA reads TGTGCCAGCAGTGGGCCCCAGGTAGGGCAGTTCTTC.